The 18 T cell receptor beta chains listed next were all sequenced from one sample in a study of low-dose radiotherapy and immunotherapy resistance in tumors (dated 2022 in TCRdb). The time point tag for this specimen amounts to: after trial treatment. The treatment or condition tag for this specimen amounts to: LDRT plus nivolumab, ipilimumab, low-dose cyclophosphamide and aspirin (RACIN trial). Sequencing took place on an Illumina HiSeq 2500. First-strand cDNA was synthesized with Superscript III and a set of TRAV- and TRBV-specific primers, covering both TCRalpha and TCRbeta chains. An approximately 20-cycle PCR with Phusion amplified the TCRs, pairing a constant-region primer with the adapter that was attached to the V primers. The public reads were quality trimmed at Q25 with fastp and then assembled into clones with MiXCR by TCRdb, keeping productive beta chains. Duplicate CDR3 protein sequences are folded into a single record with the most common DNA and genes. The sample has around 100,000 distinct CDR3 sequences on record, roughly 19% of them singletons. Roughly 13% of the sample is held by the ten biggest clonotypes.

The sequencing here drew on PBMCs, taken after low-dose radiotherapy plus immunotherapy. These receptors were taken from a female donor with ovarian cancer.

This clonotype was seen a handful of times. V and J are TRBV7-8 and TRBJ2-1; D is unresolved. The V end was cut by 2 bases, the J end by 11 bases, with 13 bases between. The CDR3 is made up of 13 amino acids. Germline values: CDR1 SGHVS, CDR2 FQNEAQ. CDR3 DNA sequence: TGTGCCAGCAGCTTAATTTCCGCGTACCAGCAGTTCTTC. Its protein is CASSLISAYQQFF. The variable domain in full, with the rest retrieved from reference TRBV7-8 and TRBJ2-1, is GAGVSQSPRYKVAKRGQDVALRCDPISGHVSLFWYQQALGQGPEFLTYFQNEAQLDKSGLPSDRFFAERPEGSVSTLKIQRTQQEDSAVYLCASSLISAYQQFFGPGTRLTVL.

This clonotype showed up many times. The genes are TRBV30 and TRBJ2-2, with D perhaps TRBD1 (5 bases). Per the germline V gene, CDR1 is GTSNPN and CDR2 is SVGIG (reference sequence). Trimming took off 3 bases at V and 3 bases at J, with 8 bases between the two ends. The CDR3 contains 13 residues. CDR3 amino acids: CAWRAGYTGELFF. Written as DNA, the CDR3 is TGTGCCTGGAGAGCAGGGTACACCGGGGAGCTGTTTTTT.

This clonotype was observed at least ten times. V gene TRBV9 combines with J gene TRBJ2-3; 11 nucleotides match TRBD2. Germline CDR1 is SGDLS and CDR2 is YYNGEE. Trimming took 3 bases from V and 3 from J; bases not matched to a gene: 6. This CDR3 has 16 residues. The CDR3 sequence is CASSATGLAATDTQYF. The CDR3 region has the DNA TGTGCCAGCAGCGCCACGGGACTAGCGGCAACAGATACGCAGTATTTT.

This clonotype was counted at least ten times. The rearrangement uses TRBV7-3 and TRBJ2-5; 10 nucleotides line up with TRBD1. The germline V gene has CDR1 SGHTA and CDR2 FQGTGA. J was trimmed by 5 bases and V by 2 bases; bases with no gene match: 5. CDR3 length: 15 amino acids. CDR3 region: CASSLGQGVWETQYF. The DNA for the CDR3 is TGTGCCAGCAGCTTAGGACAGGGGGTCTGGGAGACCCAGTACTTC. Combining the CDR3 with reference TRBV7-3 and TRBJ2-5 gives the whole variable domain GAGVSQTPSNKVTEKGKYVELRCDPISGHTALYWYRQSLGQGPEFLIYFQGTGAADDSGLPNDRFFAVRPEGSVSTLKIQRTERGDSAVYLCASSLGQGVWETQYFGPGTRLLVL.

To note about this clonotype: This sequence is one base from a far larger clone and is likely a read error. V gene TRBV4-1 combines with J gene TRBJ2-7; 8 bases match TRBD1. The CDR3 has 15 residues. Unmatched junction bases numbered 8, after V lost 0 bases and J lost 7 bases. Germline CDR1 reads MGHRA; CDR2 reads YSYEKL. The CDR3: CASSQEGRGLNEQYF. CDR3 bases: TGCGCCAGCAGCCAAGAAGGCAGGGGGCTCAATGAGCAGTACTTC.

The chain has TRBV5-1 and TRBJ2-2, with 10 bases lining up with TRBD2. The CDR3 loop spans 16 amino acids. J lost 5 bases, V lost 6 bases, and 10 bases had no gene match. Germline CDR1 SGHRS, CDR2 YFSETQ. CDR3 residues: CASTPSPGLATGELFF. CDR3 coding DNA: TGCGCCAGCACCCCCAGTCCGGGACTAGCGACCGGGGAGCTGTTTTTT.

The table lists this clonotype with a few counts. This chain uses TRBV18 with TRBJ2-2; TRBD1 matches at 10 bases. The CDR3 is 15 amino acids. CDR1 and CDR2 (germline): KGHSH, LQKENI. Trimming took 8 bases from V and 2 from J; bases not matched to a gene: 5. The CDR3 DNA is TGTGCCAGCGCCGGGACAGGGGCTAACACCGGGGAGCTGTTTTTT. Its protein product is CASAGTGANTGELFF.

In its sample, this clonotype was seen many times. The chain is built from TRBV5-1 and TRBJ2-3; 10 nucleotides line up with TRBD2. The CDR3 has 15 residues. Looked up from germline, CDR1 is SGHRS and CDR2 is YFSETQ. J lost 0 bases, V lost 4 bases, and 2 bases had no gene match. CDR3: CASSLAGASTDTQYF. DNA for the CDR3: TGCGCCAGCAGCCTAGCGGGAGCTAGCACAGATACGCAGTATTTT. The whole variable domain, remainder taken from reference TRBV5-1 and TRBJ2-3, is KAGVTQTPRYLIKTRGQQVTLSCSPISGHRSVSWYQQTPGQGLQFLFEYFSETQRNKGNFPGRFSGRQFSNSRSEMNVSTLELGDSALYLCASSLAGASTDTQYFGPGTRLTVL.

The chain couples TRBV7-2 to TRBJ2-2; the D is unclear. In germline, CDR1 is SGHTA, CDR2 FQGNSA. The V and J ends lost 5 bases and 2 bases respectively, with 3 bases between them. CDR3 size: 12 residues. The chain's CDR3 is CASSHNTGELFF. CDR3 nucleotide sequence: TGTGCCAGCAGCCATAACACCGGGGAGCTGTTTTTT. Filled out from reference TRBV7-2 and TRBJ2-2, the complete variable domain reads GAGVSQSPSNKVTEKGKDVELRCDPISGHTALYWYRQSLGQGLEFLIYFQGNSAPDKSGLPSDRFSAERTGGSVSTLTIQRTQQEDSAVYLCASSHNTGELFFGEGSRLTVL.

This clonotype was seen a few times. V gene TRBV27 combines with J gene TRBJ2-5, with D tentatively TRBD2 (6 bases). This CDR3 comprises 15 residues. Per germline, CDR1 MNHEY and CDR2 SMNVEV (reference sequence). Between the trimmed V and J ends, which lost 4 bases and 5 bases, there was a span of 17 bases. CDR3 loop: CASSSATGGLETQYF. In DNA, the CDR3 is TGTGCCAGCAGTTCGGCGACTGGAGGGCTGGAGACCCAGTACTTC.

In this sample, this clonotype turned up many times. V gene TRBV7-9 combines with J gene TRBJ2-7, with 9 bases fitting TRBD2. Germline loops: CDR1 SEHNR, CDR2 FQNEAQ (reference sequence). The junction had 4 bases not matched to a gene; V was cut back by 4 bases and J by 0 bases. This CDR3 spans 15 amino acids. The CDR3 DNA sequence: TGTGCCAGCAGCTACCTTAGCGGGAGCTCCTACGAGCAGTACTTC. Protein: CASSYLSGSSYEQYF.

In regard to this clonotype: A far larger clone is off by one base, so a read error is likely. The chain combines TRBV3-1 with TRBJ2-4; 13 bases are shared with TRBD2. V was pared by 4 bases and J by 13 bases, with 13 bases of the junction left unmatched. The CDR3 spans 16 residues. Per germline, CDR1 LGHDT and CDR2 YNNKEL (reference sequence). CDR3 DNA sequence: TGTGCCAGCAGCCCTGGGGGACTAGCGGGACGGAATGAGCAGTACTTC. It specifies CASSPGGLAGRNEQYF. Looking up the rest from reference TRBV3-1 and TRBJ2-4 gives the full variable domain: DTAVSQTPKYLVTQMGNDKSIKCEQNLGHDTMYWYKQDSKKFLKIMFSYNNKELIINETVPNRFSPKSPDKAHLNLHINSLELGDSAVYFCASSPGGLAGRNEQYFGAGTRLSVL.

This clonotype has at least ten counts. V gene TRBV6-1 combines with J gene TRBJ2-5, with 8 nucleotides matching TRBD1. V was pared by 5 bases and J by 1 base, with 6 bases of the junction left unmatched. Per germline, CDR1 MNHNS and CDR2 SASEGT. CDR3 length: 15 amino acids. The CDR3 DNA reads as TGTGCCAGCAGTCTCGATGGGACAGGCCAAGAGACCCAGTACTTC. It is translated as CASSLDGTGQETQYF.

This clonotype has at least ten counts. V is TRBV5-1 and J is TRBJ2-2; D is perhaps TRBD1 or TRBD2 (5 bases each). Germline CDR1 is SGHRS and CDR2 is YFSETQ. Trimming left V 4 bases short and J 1 base short, with 11 bases between. CDR3 length: 15 amino acids. CDR3 loop: CASSGSRENTGELFF. CDR3 bases: TGCGCCAGCAGCGGGAGCAGGGAGAACACCGGGGAGCTGTTTTTT.

In this sample, this clonotype turned up many times. The V gene is TRBV6-2 or TRBV6-3, the J gene TRBJ2-1, with D uncertain. Germline CDR1 reads MNHEY; CDR2 reads SVGEGT. The CDR3 length is 13 residues. Trimming cost V 0 bases and J 6 bases, with 6 bases left between them. CDR3 amino acids: CASSYSTSNEQFF. The CDR3 bases are TGTGCCAGCAGTTACTCGACTTCCAATGAGCAGTTCTTC.

This clonotype has ten or more counts. The rearrangement joins TRBV6-2 or TRBV6-3 to TRBJ1-1; weak D call: TRBD1 (6 bases). The CDR3 covers 15 residues. Germline V gene lookup returns CDR1 MNHEY and CDR2 SVGEGT. Trimming removed 4 bases at V and 5 bases at J, with 17 bases between. The CDR3 spells CASSFPQGWFTEAFF. The CDR3, as DNA: TGTGCCAGCAGTTTCCCACAGGGTTGGTTTACTGAAGCTTTCTTT.

In its sample, this clonotype was seen many times. The chain links TRBV11-2 to TRBJ2-3; weak D call: TRBD1 (6 bases). V was cut by 5 bases and J by 0 bases, with 21 bases left in between. The CDR3 extends over 18 amino acids. The germline V gene encodes CDR1 SGHAT and CDR2 FQNNGV. CDR3 nucleotides: TGTGCCAGCAGCAGAGATGTCGGGACACGGCAAAGCACAGATACGCAGTATTTT. Its protein is CASSRDVGTRQSTDTQYF. The complete variable domain, with remaining parts taken from reference TRBV11-2 and TRBJ2-3, reads EAGVAQSPRYKIIEKRQSVAFWCNPISGHATLYWYQQILGQGPKLLIQFQNNGVVDDSQLPKDRFSAERLKGVDSTLKIQPAKLEDSAVYLCASSRDVGTRQSTDTQYFGPGTRLTVL.

This clonotype appeared many times. The chain has TRBV12-3 or TRBV12-4 and TRBJ2-3; 11 nucleotides align to TRBD2. The CDR3 is 15 amino acids. The V segment lost 3 bases and the J segment 4 bases; nucleotides outside the gene matches: 3. As DNA, the CDR3 is TGTGCCAGCAGTTTTGTAGCGGGAGGGGCAGATACGCAGTATTTT. This encodes CASSFVAGGADTQYF.